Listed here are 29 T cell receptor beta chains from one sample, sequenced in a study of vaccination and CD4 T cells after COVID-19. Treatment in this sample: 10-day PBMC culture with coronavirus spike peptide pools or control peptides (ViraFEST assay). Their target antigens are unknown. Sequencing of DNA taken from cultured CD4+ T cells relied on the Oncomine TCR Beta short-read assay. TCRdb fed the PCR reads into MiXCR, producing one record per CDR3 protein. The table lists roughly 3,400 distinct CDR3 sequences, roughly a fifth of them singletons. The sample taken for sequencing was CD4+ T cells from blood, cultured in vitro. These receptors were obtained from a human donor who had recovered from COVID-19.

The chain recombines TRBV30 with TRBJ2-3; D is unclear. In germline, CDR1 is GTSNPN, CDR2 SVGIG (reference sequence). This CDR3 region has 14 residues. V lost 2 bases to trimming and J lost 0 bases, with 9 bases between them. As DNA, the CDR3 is TGTGCCTGGAGTCAAGGGCCTAGCACAGATACGCAGTATTTT. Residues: CAWSQGPSTDTQYF.

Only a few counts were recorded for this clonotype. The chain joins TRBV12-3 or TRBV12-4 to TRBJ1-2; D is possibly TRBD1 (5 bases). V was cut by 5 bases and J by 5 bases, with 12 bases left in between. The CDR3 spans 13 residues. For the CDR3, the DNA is TGTGCCAGCAGTCCGGGACCGTGGTATGGCTACACCTTC. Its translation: CASSPGPWYGYTF.

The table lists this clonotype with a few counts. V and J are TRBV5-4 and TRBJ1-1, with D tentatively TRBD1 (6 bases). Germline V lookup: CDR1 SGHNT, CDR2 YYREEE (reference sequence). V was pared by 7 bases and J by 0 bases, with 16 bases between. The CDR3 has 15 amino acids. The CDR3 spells CASQGQPELNTEAFF. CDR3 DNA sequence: TGTGCCAGCCAAGGACAGCCGGAATTGAACACTGAAGCTTTCTTT.

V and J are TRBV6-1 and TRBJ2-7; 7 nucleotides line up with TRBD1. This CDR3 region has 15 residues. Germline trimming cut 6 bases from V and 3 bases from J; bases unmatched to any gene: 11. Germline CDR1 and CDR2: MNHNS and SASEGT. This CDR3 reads CASSAGTDANYEQYF. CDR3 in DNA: TGTGCCAGCAGCGCCGGGACAGACGCCAACTACGAGCAGTACTTC.

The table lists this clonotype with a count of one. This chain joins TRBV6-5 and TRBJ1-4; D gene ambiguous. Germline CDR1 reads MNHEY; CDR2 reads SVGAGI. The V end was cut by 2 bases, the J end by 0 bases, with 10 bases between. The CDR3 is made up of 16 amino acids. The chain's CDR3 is CASSYQYGSTNEKLFF. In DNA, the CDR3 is TGTGCCAGCAGTTACCAGTACGGTTCAACTAATGAAAAACTGTTTTTT.

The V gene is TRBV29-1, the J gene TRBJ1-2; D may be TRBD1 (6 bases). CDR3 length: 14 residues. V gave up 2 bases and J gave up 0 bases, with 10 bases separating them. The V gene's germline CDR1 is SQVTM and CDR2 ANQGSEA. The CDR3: CSVEPGHPNYGYTF. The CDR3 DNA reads TGCAGCGTTGAACCGGGACACCCTAACTATGGCTACACCTTC.

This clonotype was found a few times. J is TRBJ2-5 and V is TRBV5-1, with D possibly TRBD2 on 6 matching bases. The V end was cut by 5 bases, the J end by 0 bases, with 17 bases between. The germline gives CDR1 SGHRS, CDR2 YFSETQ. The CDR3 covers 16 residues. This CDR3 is CASRPAPGLHQETQYF. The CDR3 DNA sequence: TGCGCCAGCAGGCCAGCCCCGGGACTTCACCAAGAGACCCAGTACTTC.

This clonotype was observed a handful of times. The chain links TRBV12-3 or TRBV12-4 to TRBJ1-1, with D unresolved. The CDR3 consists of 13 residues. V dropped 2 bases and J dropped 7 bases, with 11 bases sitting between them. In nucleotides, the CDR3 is TGTGCCAGCAGTTTAACTTTAGGCGGTGAAGCTTTCTTT. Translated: CASSLTLGGEAFF.

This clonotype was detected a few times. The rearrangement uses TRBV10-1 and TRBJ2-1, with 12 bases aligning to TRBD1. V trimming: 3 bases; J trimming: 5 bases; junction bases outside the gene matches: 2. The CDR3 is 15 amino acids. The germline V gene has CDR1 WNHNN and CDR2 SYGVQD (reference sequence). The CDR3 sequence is CASSDRDRGHNEQFF. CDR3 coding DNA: TGCGCCAGCAGTGACCGGGACAGGGGGCACAATGAGCAGTTCTTC.

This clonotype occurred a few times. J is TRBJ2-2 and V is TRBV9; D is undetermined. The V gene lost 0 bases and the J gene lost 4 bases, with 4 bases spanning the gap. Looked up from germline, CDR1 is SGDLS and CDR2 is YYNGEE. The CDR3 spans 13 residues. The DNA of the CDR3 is TGTGCCAGCAGCGTAGGGGGCACCGGGGAGCTGTTTTTT. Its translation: CASSVGGTGELFF.

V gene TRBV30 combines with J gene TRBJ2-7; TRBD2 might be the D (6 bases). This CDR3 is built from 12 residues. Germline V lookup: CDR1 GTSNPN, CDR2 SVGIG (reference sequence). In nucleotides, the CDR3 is TGTGCTGGAGGCGGGAAACCCTACGAGCAGTACTTC. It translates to CAGGGKPYEQYF.

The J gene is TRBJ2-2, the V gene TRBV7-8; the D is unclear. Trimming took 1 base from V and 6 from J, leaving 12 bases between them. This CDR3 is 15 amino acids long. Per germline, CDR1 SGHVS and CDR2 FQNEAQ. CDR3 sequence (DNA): TGTGCCAGCAGCTTAGGTCCGATTAGCCCCGGGGAGCTGTTTTTT. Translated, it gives CASSLGPISPGELFF.

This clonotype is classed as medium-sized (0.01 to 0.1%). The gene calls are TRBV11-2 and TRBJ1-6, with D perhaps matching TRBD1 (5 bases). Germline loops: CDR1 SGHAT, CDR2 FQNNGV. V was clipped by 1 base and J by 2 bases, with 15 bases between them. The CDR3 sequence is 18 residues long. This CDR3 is CASSLGMGTGAYNSPLHF. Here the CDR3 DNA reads TGTGCCAGCAGCTTAGGGATGGGGACGGGCGCCTATAATTCACCCCTCCACTTT.

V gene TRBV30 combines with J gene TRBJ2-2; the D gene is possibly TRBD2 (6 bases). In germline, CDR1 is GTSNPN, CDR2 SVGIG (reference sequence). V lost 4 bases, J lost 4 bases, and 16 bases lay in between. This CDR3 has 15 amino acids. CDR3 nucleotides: TGTGCCTGGAACGGACATGCGGGGTTCACCGGGGAGCTGTTTTTT. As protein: CAWNGHAGFTGELFF.

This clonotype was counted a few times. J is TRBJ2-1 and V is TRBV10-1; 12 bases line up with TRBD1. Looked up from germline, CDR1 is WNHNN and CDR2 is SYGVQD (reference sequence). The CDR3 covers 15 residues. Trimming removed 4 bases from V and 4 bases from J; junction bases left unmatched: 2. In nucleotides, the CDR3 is TGCGCCAGCAGTGGGGGACAGGGGGCATACAATGAGCAGTTCTTC. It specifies CASSGGQGAYNEQFF.

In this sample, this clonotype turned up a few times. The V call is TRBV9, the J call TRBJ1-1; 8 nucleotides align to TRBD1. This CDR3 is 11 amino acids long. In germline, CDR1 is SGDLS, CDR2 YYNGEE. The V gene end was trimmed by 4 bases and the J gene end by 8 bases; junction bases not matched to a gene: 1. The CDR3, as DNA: TGTGCCAGCAGCCCAGGGGGCGAAGCTTTCTTT. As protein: CASSPGGEAFF.

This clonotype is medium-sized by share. The CDR3 region has the DNA TGTGCCAGCAGTTTAGGGGGACCCATTTATGGCTACACCTTC. Its protein is CASSLGGPIYGYTF. V gene TRBV12-3 or TRBV12-4 combines with J gene TRBJ1-2, with D possibly being TRBD1 (5 bases). The V end lost 1 base, the J end lost 5 bases, and 11 bases lay between the germline ends. The CDR3 runs 14 residues.

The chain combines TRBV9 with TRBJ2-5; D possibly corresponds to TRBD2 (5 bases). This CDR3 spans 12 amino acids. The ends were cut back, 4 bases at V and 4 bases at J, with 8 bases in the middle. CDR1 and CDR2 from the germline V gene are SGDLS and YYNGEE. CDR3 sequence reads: CASSLRGETQYF. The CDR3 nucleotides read TGTGCCAGCAGCTTACGGGGAGAGACCCAGTACTTC.

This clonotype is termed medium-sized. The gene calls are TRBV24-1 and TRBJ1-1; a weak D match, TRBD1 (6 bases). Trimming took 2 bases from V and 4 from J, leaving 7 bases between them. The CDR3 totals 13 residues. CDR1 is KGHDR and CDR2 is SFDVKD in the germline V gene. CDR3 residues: CATSDSQGTEAFF. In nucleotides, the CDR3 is TGTGCCACCAGTGATTCACAGGGCACTGAAGCTTTCTTT.

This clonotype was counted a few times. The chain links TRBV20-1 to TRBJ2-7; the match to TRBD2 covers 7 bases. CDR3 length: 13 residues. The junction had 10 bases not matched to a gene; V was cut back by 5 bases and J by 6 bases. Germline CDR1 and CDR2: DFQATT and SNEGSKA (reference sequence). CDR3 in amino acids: CSAPRTRSGEQYF. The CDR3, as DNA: TGCAGTGCTCCCCGGACTAGAAGTGGCGAGCAGTACTTC.

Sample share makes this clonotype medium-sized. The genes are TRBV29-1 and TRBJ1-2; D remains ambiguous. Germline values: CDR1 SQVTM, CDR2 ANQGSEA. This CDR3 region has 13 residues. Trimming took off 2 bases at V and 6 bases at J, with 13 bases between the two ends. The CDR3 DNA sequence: TGCAGCGTTGAAAGAGTGGGAGTTAATGGCTACACCTTC. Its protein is CSVERVGVNGYTF.

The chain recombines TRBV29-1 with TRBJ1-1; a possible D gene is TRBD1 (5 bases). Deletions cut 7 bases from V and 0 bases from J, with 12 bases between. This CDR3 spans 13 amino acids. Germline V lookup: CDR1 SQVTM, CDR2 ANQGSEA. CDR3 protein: CSARVDMNTEAFF. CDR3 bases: TGCAGCGCCAGGGTAGATATGAACACTGAAGCTTTCTTT.

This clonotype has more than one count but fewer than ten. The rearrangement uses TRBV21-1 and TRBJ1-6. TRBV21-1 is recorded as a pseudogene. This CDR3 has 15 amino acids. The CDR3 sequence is CASSKHSSYNSPLHF. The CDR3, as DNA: TGTGCCAGCAGCAAGCATAGCTCCTATAATTCACCCCTCCACTTT.

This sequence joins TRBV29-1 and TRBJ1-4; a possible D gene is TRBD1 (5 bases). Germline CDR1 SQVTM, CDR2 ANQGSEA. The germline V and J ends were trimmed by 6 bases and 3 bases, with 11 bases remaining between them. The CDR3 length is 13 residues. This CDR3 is CSVKGLANEKLFF. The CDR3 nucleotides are TGCAGCGTGAAGGGGTTAGCTAATGAAAAACTGTTTTTT.

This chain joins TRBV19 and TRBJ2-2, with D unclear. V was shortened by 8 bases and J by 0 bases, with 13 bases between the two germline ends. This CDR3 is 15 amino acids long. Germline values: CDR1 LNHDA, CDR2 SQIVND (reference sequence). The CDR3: CASELNGPNTGELFF. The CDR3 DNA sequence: TGTGCCAGTGAATTGAACGGTCCGAACACCGGGGAGCTGTTTTTT. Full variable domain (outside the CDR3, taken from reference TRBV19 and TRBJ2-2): DGGITQSPKYLFRKEGQNVTLSCEQNLNHDAMYWYRQDPGQGLRLIYYSQIVNDFQKGDIAEGYSVSREKKESFPLTVTSAQKNPTAFYLCASELNGPNTGELFFGEGSRLTVL.

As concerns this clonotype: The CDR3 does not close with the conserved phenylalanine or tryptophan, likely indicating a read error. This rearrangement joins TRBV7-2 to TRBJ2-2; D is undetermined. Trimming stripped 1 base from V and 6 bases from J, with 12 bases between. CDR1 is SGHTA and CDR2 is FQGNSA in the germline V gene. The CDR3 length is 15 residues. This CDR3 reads CASSLDVRSSGELFS. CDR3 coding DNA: TGTGCCAGCAGCTTAGATGTAAGGTCCTCCGGGGAGCTGTTTTCT.

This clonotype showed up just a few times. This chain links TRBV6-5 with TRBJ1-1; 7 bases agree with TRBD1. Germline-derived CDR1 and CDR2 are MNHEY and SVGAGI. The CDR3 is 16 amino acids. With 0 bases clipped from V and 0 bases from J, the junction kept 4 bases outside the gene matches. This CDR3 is CASSYSGGNMNTEAFF. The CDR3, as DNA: TGTGCCAGCAGTTACTCAGGGGGCAATATGAACACTGAAGCTTTCTTT.

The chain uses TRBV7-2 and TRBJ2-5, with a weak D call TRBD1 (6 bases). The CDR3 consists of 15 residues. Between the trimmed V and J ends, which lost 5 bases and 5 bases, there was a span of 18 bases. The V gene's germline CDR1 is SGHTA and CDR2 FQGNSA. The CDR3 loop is CASSPGTRGVETQYF. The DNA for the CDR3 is TGTGCCAGCAGCCCTGGGACCAGGGGAGTCGAGACCCAGTACTTC.

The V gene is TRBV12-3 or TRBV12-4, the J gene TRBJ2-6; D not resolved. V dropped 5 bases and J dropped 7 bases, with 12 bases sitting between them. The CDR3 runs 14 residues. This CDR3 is CASSLTRAANVLTF. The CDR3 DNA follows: TGTGCCAGCAGTCTCACAAGGGCCGCCAACGTCCTGACTTTC.